Listed below are T cell receptor beta chains from one sample, sequenced in a study of cytomegalovirus exposure and HLA in healthy donors. Measured with immunoSEQ multiplex PCR; TCRdb has only the in-frame clones, and not every one. The repertoire holds about 170,000 clones, with approximately 67% as singletons. Sequencing was carried out using PBMCs. The receptors were sampled from a man aged 40-55 years in good health and CMV-seronegative. Each CDR3 is given with its conserved first and last residue. D genes are given only for firm matches. Not every row has a clone size; where given, it reads once, few, many or a size class.

abundance	v_gene	d_gene	j_gene	len	CDR3aa	CDR3nt
-	TRBV15	-	TRBJ1-1	14	CATSSGSPGTEAFF	TGTGCCACCAGCAGCGGGAGCCCGGGCACTGAAGCTTTCTTT
-	TRBV6-4	-	TRBJ1-2	14	CASSDSAGNYGYTF	TGTGCCAGCAGTGACTCGGCGGGAAACTATGGCTACACCTTC
-	TRBV5-1	TRBD2	TRBJ2-1	15	CASSLGSGENNEQFF	TGCGCCAGCAGCTTGGGTAGCGGGGAAAACAATGAGCAGTTCTTC
few	TRBV30	-	TRBJ2-2	14	CAWGRDTHTGELFF	TGTGCCTGGGGCAGGGACACCCACACCGGGGAGCTGTTTTTT
once	TRBV5-1	-	TRBJ1-5	13	CASSFASNQPQHF	TGCGCCAGCAGCTTTGCGAGCAATCAGCCCCAGCATTTT
-	TRBV27	TRBD1	TRBJ2-1	15	CASSLVQGPYNEQFF	TGTGCCAGCAGTTTGGTACAGGGGCCCTACAATGAGCAGTTCTTC
-	TRBV5-1	TRBD2	TRBJ2-1	14	CASSPGGGTNEQFF	TGCGCCAGCAGCCCCGGGGGGGGCACCAATGAGCAGTTCTTC
-	TRBV6-6	TRBD2	TRBJ2-7	15	CASSYRAGVSYEQYF	TGTGCCAGCAGTTATCGGGCGGGAGTGTCCTACGAGCAGTACTTC
few	TRBV27	-	TRBJ1-1	13	CASSRGGWTEAFF	TGTGCCAGCAGTCGGGGGGGTTGGACTGAAGCTTTCTTT
-	TRBV27	-	TRBJ1-5	16	CASSLRAGLSNQPQHF	TGTGCCAGCAGTCTAAGGGCAGGACTTAGCAATCAGCCCCAGCATTTT
-	TRBV18	-	TRBJ2-7	14	CASSGGLESYEQYF	TGTGCCAGCTCAGGGGGCCTTGAATCCTACGAGCAGTACTTC
few	TRBV12-5	TRBD1	TRBJ1-5	18	CASGLRDRDPYSNQPQHF	TGTGCTAGTGGTTTGAGGGACAGGGACCCTTATAGCAATCAGCCCCAGCATTTT
-	TRBV30	TRBD1	TRBJ1-2	16	CAWSDRGLIVNYGYTF	TGTGCCTGGAGTGACAGGGGGCTGATAGTTAACTATGGCTACACCTTC
-	TRBV13	-	TRBJ2-7	15	CASSYGGGGRPEQYF	TGTGCCAGCAGCTATGGGGGGGGCGGTCGGCCCGAGCAGTACTTC
-	TRBV7-2	TRBD2	TRBJ2-3	15	CASSLELAVTDTQYF	TGTGCCAGCAGCTTAGAACTAGCGGTCACAGATACGCAGTATTTT
few	TRBV4-1	-	TRBJ1-1	14	CASSQDPTNTEAFF	TGCGCCAGCAGCCAAGATCCGACTAACACTGAAGCTTTCTTT
-	TRBV25-1	-	TRBJ2-7	12	CASSETPYEQYF	TGTGCCAGCAGTGAGACTCCCTACGAGCAGTACTTC
-	TRBV28	-	TRBJ2-7	13	CASSPAGSYEQYF	TGTGCCAGTTCCCCCGCAGGGTCCTACGAGCAGTACTTC
few	TRBV2	TRBD2	TRBJ2-5	15	CASRGLAGVSETQYF	TGTGCCAGCAGAGGACTAGCGGGGGTTTCGGAGACCCAGTACTTC
-	TRBV7-9	TRBD2	TRBJ2-4	18	CASSRTSGDLGAKNIQYF	TGTGCCAGCAGCCGGACTAGCGGGGACCTTGGAGCCAAAAACATTCAGTACTTC
-	TRBV6-5	TRBD2	TRBJ2-3	14	CASSPPGRGDTQYF	TGTGCCAGCAGCCCGCCCGGGAGGGGCGATACGCAGTATTTT
once	TRBV4-1	-	TRBJ2-7	15	CASSQPRTGAYEQYF	TGCGCCAGCAGCCAACCCAGGACGGGAGCCTACGAGCAGTACTTC
-	TRBV10-3	TRBD1	TRBJ2-1	13	CAISLTGEDEQFF	TGTGCCATCAGTTTGACAGGGGAGGATGAGCAGTTCTTC
-	TRBV5-1	-	TRBJ2-2	15	CASNPNQGAVGELFF	TGCGCCAGCAACCCAAACCAGGGTGCGGTCGGGGAGCTGTTTTTT
few	TRBV7-3	TRBD2	TRBJ2-3	14	CASSVTSDTDTQYF	TGTGCCAGCAGCGTGACTAGCGACACAGATACGCAGTATTTT
-	TRBV7-9	TRBD2	TRBJ2-7	14	CASSFRDGEGEQYF	TGTGCCAGCAGCTTCCGGGATGGGGAGGGCGAGCAGTACTTC
-	TRBV6-4	-	TRBJ1-6	13	CASSVTGNSPLHF	TGTGCCAGCAGTGTTACAGGGAATTCACCCCTCCACTTT
-	TRBV27	-	TRBJ2-5	15	CASSLYSGWGETQYF	TGTGCCAGCAGTTTATATTCAGGGTGGGGTGAGACCCAGTACTTC
-	TRBV7-9	-	TRBJ2-7	16	CSSSPDGLGAAGEQYF	TGTTCCAGCAGCCCCGACGGACTGGGGGCGGCGGGCGAGCAGTACTTC
once	TRBV6-5	-	TRBJ2-7	14	CASSYAGPGYEQYF	TGTGCCAGCAGTTATGCTGGGCCGGGGTACGAGCAGTACTTC
-	TRBV28	-	TRBJ1-1	14	CASGLERKRTEAFF	TGTGCCAGCGGATTAGAACGCAAGAGGACTGAAGCTTTCTTT
-	TRBV5-1	-	TRBJ2-7	13	CASSFRPGNEQYF	TGCGCCAGCAGCTTCCGCCCGGGTAACGAGCAGTACTTC
once	TRBV5-1	TRBD1	TRBJ2-5	15	CASSLGDRVGETQYF	TGCGCCAGCAGCTTGGGGGACAGGGTAGGAGAGACCCAGTACTTC
-	TRBV29-1	TRBD1	TRBJ2-1	11	CSVLRGNEQFF	TGCAGCGTCCTCAGGGGGAATGAGCAGTTCTTC
-	TRBV29-1	-	TRBJ2-2	14	CSVEPPKNTGELFF	TGCAGCGTTGAACCCCCAAAGAACACCGGGGAGCTGTTTTTT
-	TRBV6-5	-	TRBJ2-3	14	CASSPGGLTDTQYF	TGTGCCAGCAGTCCGGGGGGCCTAACAGATACGCAGTATTTT
-	TRBV7-2	TRBD2	TRBJ2-3	16	CASSLNPGLATDTQYF	TGTGCCAGCAGTTTAAACCCGGGACTAGCCACAGATACGCAGTATTTT
-	TRBV10-3	TRBD1	TRBJ1-1	15	CAISAEDRRNTEAFF	TGTGCCATCAGTGCCGAGGACAGGAGAAACACTGAAGCTTTCTTT
few	TRBV5-6	TRBD1	TRBJ2-2	17	CASSFKVGTEGTGELFF	TGTGCCAGCAGCTTTAAAGTCGGGACAGAGGGTACCGGGGAGCTGTTTTTT
-	TRBV5-5	-	TRBJ2-7	18	CASSWDPEKPSVSYEQYF	TGTGCCAGCAGCTGGGACCCCGAAAAGCCTAGCGTATCCTACGAGCAGTACTTC
-	TRBV4-2	-	TRBJ1-5	15	CASSQDLRGNQPQHF	TGTGCCAGCAGCCAAGATTTACGCGGCAATCAGCCCCAGCATTTT
-	TRBV5-4	-	TRBJ2-7	14	CASSLAPTVYEQYF	TGTGCCAGCAGCTTGGCCCCGACAGTTTACGAGCAGTACTTC
-	TRBV6-4	-	TRBJ1-1	13	CASSTSPGTEAFF	TGTGCCAGCAGCACCTCCCCGGGTACTGAAGCTTTCTTT
-	TRBV7-9	TRBD1	TRBJ1-4	16	CSSSPEGQSTNEKLFF	TGTTCCAGCAGCCCAGAGGGACAGTCAACTAATGAAAAACTGTTTTTT
-	TRBV2	TRBD1	TRBJ2-5	15	CASRSTGTGRETQYF	TGTGCCAGCAGATCGACCGGGACAGGGCGAGAGACCCAGTACTTC
-	TRBV19	-	TRBJ2-7	14	CASSMGTAFYEQYF	TGTGCCAGTAGTATGGGGACTGCATTCTACGAGCAGTACTTC
-	TRBV12-5	TRBD2	TRBJ2-1	15	CASGLVLAGLNEQFF	TGTGCTAGTGGTTTGGTACTAGCGGGGCTCAATGAGCAGTTCTTC
-	TRBV7-9	-	TRBJ2-5	13	CASSFSERRGWYF	TGTGCCAGCAGCTTTTCAGAAAGGAGGGGTTGGTACTTC
-	TRBV9	-	TRBJ2-1	14	CASSVVGAGNEQFF	TGTGCCAGCAGCGTAGTCGGAGCGGGTAATGAGCAGTTCTTC